The 25 T cell receptor beta chains below were found in one sample sequenced in a study. MiXCR was run by TCRdb on the RT-PCR reads, yielding one entry per CDR3 protein. The sample gives about 700,000 distinct CDR3 sequences, 12% to 15% of which show up once; about 3.9% is in the top ten. The sample taken for sequencing was memory CD4+ T cells from blood. These TCRs come from a female donor in good health, serving as a healthy control.

This chain joins TRBV29-1 and TRBJ1-1, with 7 positions matching TRBD1. The trim removed 6 bases at V and 1 base at J, leaving 5 bases unmatched. Germline V gene lookup returns CDR1 SQVTM and CDR2 ANQGSEA. This CDR3 is built from 13 residues. CDR3 amino acids: CSVAYRGNTEAFF. The CDR3 nucleotides are TGCAGCGTCGCGTACAGGGGGAACACTGAAGCTTTCTTT. Complete variable domain (other parts from reference TRBV29-1 and TRBJ1-1): SAVISQKPSRDICQRGTSLTIQCQVDSQVTMMFWYRQQPGQSLTLIATANQGSEATYESGFVIDKFPISRPNLTFSTLTVSNMSPEDSSIYLCSVAYRGNTEAFFGQGTRLTVV.

The table lists this clonotype with many counts. The CDR3 region is CSAWTRGRQYF. CDR3 bases: TGCAGTGCTTGGACTAGAGGCCGGCAGTACTTC. The chain joins TRBV20-1 to TRBJ2-7; the match to TRBD2 covers 7 bases. In germline, CDR1 is DFQATT, CDR2 SNEGSKA (reference sequence). The length of the CDR3 is 11 residues. V shed 5 bases and J 9 bases; nucleotides not matched to a gene: 7.

V usage is TRBV27 and J usage is TRBJ2-2; D possibly corresponds to TRBD2 (6 bases). V was shortened by 3 bases and J by 4 bases, with 15 bases between the two germline ends. The CDR3 is made up of 16 amino acids. Germline V gene lookup returns CDR1 MNHEY and CDR2 SMNVEV (reference sequence). The CDR3 DNA sequence: TGTGCCAGCAGTTTTACCCTCCTGGGGGGCACCGGGGAGCTGTTTTTT. Protein sequence: CASSFTLLGGTGELFF.

This clonotype was observed at least ten times. The V call is TRBV7-2, the J call TRBJ2-3; D is unresolved. Germline CDR1 reads SGHTA; CDR2 reads FQGNSA. The V end lost 0 bases, the J end lost 2 bases, and 15 bases lay between the germline ends. The CDR3 runs 17 residues. CDR3 sequence reads: CASSLALGPVVTDTQYF. CDR3 coding DNA: TGTGCCAGCAGCTTAGCGCTAGGGCCGGTCGTCACAGATACGCAGTATTTT.

This clonotype showed up many times. CDR3 nucleotide sequence: TGTGCCACCAGCAGAGATCGGGGGGCAACTAATGAAAAACTGTTTTTT. Amino acids: CATSRDRGATNEKLFF. The chain employs TRBV15 and TRBJ1-4; possible D gene TRBD1, 5 bases. V was clipped by 0 bases and J by 0 bases, with 8 bases between them. The CDR3 extends over 16 amino acids. The germline V gene encodes CDR1 LNHNV and CDR2 YYDKDF (reference sequence).

The V and J genes are TRBV20-1 and TRBJ1-1; the D gene is possibly TRBD1 (5 bases). The CDR3 has 13 residues. V shed 7 bases and J shed 2 bases, with 14 bases lying between them. Looked up from germline, CDR1 is DFQATT and CDR2 is SNEGSKA (reference sequence). DNA of the CDR3: TGCAGTGTTGCAAGGGACGGCAACACTGAAGCTTTCTTT. Protein product: CSVARDGNTEAFF.

V and J are TRBV7-6 and TRBJ2-7, with TRBD2 as a possible D gene (6 bases). The CDR3 loop spans 16 amino acids. V lost 0 bases, J lost 1 base, and 13 bases lay in between. Germline loops: CDR1 SGHVS, CDR2 FNYEAQ. The CDR3 loop reads CASSLAGSGRSYEQYF. The CDR3 DNA sequence: TGTGCCAGCAGCTTAGCGGGTAGCGGACGTTCCTACGAGCAGTACTTC.

Only a few counts were recorded for this clonotype. V is TRBV6-2 or TRBV6-3 and J is TRBJ2-1; 7 bases agree with TRBD1. The CDR3 is made up of 16 amino acids. Germline-derived CDR1 and CDR2 are MNHEY and SVGEGT. V lost 5 bases, J lost 8 bases, and 15 bases stayed unmatched. The CDR3 protein is CASSHRRDRFVDEQFF. DNA of the CDR3: TGTGCCAGCAGTCACCGACGGGACAGATTTGTAGATGAGCAGTTCTTC.

This clonotype came up a few times. The J gene is TRBJ1-1, the V gene TRBV5-8; D remains ambiguous. V was clipped by 5 bases and J by 8 bases, with 13 bases between them. Per germline, CDR1 SGHTS and CDR2 YDEGEE. The CDR3 totals 12 residues. As DNA, the CDR3 is TGTGCCAGCAGAATATACTCGTGGGAAGCTTTCTTT. Protein product: CASRIYSWEAFF.

The V gene is TRBV7-2, the J gene TRBJ2-3; TRBD2 aligns across 12 bases. The CDR3 is 15 residues long. Germline V gene lookup returns CDR1 SGHTA and CDR2 FQGNSA. With 6 bases clipped from V and 4 bases from J, the junction kept 5 bases outside the gene matches. The CDR3 bases are TGTGCCAGCAGACGCGGACTAGCGGGATCAGATACGCAGTATTTT. It translates to CASRRGLAGSDTQYF.

This clonotype came up many times. The chain has TRBV6-1 and TRBJ1-2; 9 nucleotides agree with TRBD1. CDR1 is MNHNS and CDR2 is SASEGT in the germline V gene. The CDR3 loop spans 15 amino acids. After removal of 7 bases from V and 8 bases from J, the junction contained 14 bases not matched to a gene. The CDR3 protein is CASIPRTGATVGYTF. CDR3 sequence (DNA): TGTGCCAGCATCCCTCGGACAGGGGCCACTGTAGGCTACACCTTC.

The V and J genes are TRBV12-3 or TRBV12-4 and TRBJ2-1; D gene unclear. V dropped 5 bases and J dropped 0 bases, with 14 bases sitting between them. The CDR3 runs to 16 residues. In DNA, the CDR3 is TGTGCCAGCAGTCCCTTCGCGGAGAGCTCCTACAATGAGCAGTTCTTC. It specifies CASSPFAESSYNEQFF.

This clonotype was observed at least ten times. The J gene is TRBJ2-3, the V gene TRBV10-2, with unresolved D. The CDR3 spans 13 residues. Germline-derived CDR1 and CDR2 are WSHSY and SAAADI. The ends were cut back, 4 bases at V and 0 bases at J, with 5 bases in the middle. The CDR3 DNA follows: TGCGCCAGCAGTGTATCTAGCACAGATACGCAGTATTTT. Translated, it gives CASSVSSTDTQYF.

This clonotype appeared many times. The genes are TRBV5-1 and TRBJ2-3, with 10 bases identical to TRBD2. The CDR3 contains 16 residues. The V gene's germline CDR1 is SGHRS and CDR2 YFSETQ. Trimming took 0 bases from V and 2 from J; bases not matched to a gene: 3. CDR3 DNA: TGCGCCAGCAGCTTGGGACTAGCGGGCTCCACAGATACGCAGTATTTT. It yields the protein CASSLGLAGSTDTQYF.

This clonotype was picked up a small number of times. This chain links TRBV6-6 with TRBJ1-2, with D possibly matching TRBD1 (6 bases). V was clipped by 7 bases and J by 4 bases, with 13 bases between them. The CDR3 sequence is 13 residues long. Per the germline V gene, CDR1 is MNHNY and CDR2 is SVGAGI (reference sequence). The CDR3 sequence is CASTLDSLYGYTF. The CDR3 DNA sequence: TGTGCCAGCACCCTGGACAGCCTCTATGGCTACACCTTC.

Only a few counts were recorded for this clonotype. The chain links TRBV18 to TRBJ1-1; unclear D gene. Germline assignment: CDR1 KGHSH and CDR2 LQKENI. Trimming removed 2 bases at V and 3 bases at J, with 10 bases between. CDR3 length: 14 amino acids. This CDR3 is CASSPIRGHTEAFF. DNA for the CDR3: TGTGCCAGCTCACCAATCCGAGGGCACACTGAAGCTTTCTTT.

The rearrangement joins TRBV2 to TRBJ1-2, with unresolved D. The length of the CDR3 is 12 residues. From germline, CDR1 is SNHLY and CDR2 FYNNEI. V was cut by 8 bases and J by 3 bases, with 10 bases left in between. CDR3 bases: TGTGCCAGCGGAGTAATGGACTATGGCTACACCTTC. This translates into CASGVMDYGYTF. Full variable domain (outside the CDR3, taken from reference TRBV2 and TRBJ1-2): EPEVTQTPSHQVTQMGQEVILRCVPISNHLYFYWYRQILGQKVEFLVSFYNNEISEKSEIFDDQFSVERPDGSNFTLKIRSTKLEDSAMYFCASGVMDYGYTFGSGTRLTVV.

This clonotype has at least ten counts. V usage is TRBV7-9 and J usage is TRBJ1-2; D not resolved. V shed 6 bases and J shed 4 bases, with 9 bases lying between them. CDR3 length: 12 amino acids. The germline gives CDR1 SEHNR, CDR2 FQNEAQ (reference sequence). The CDR3 here is CASSLEGYGYTF. The CDR3 nucleotides are TGTGCCAGCAGTTTGGAAGGCTATGGCTACACCTTC.

V gene TRBV7-6 combines with J gene TRBJ2-7, with D possibly matching TRBD2 (5 bases). The CDR3 contains 14 residues. Trimming stripped 8 bases from V and 5 bases from J, with 19 bases between. In germline, CDR1 is SGHVS, CDR2 FNYEAQ. The DNA of the CDR3 is TGTGCCAGCTCGCCGAAGAGGGCTGGGAACGAGCAGTACTTC. Its protein is CASSPKRAGNEQYF.

This clonotype was picked up a small number of times. The chain carries TRBV20-1 and TRBJ2-3; TRBD2 matches 10 bases. Losses at the gene ends were 3 bases for V and 2 bases for J; bases not matched to a gene: 8. CDR1 and CDR2 from the germline V gene are DFQATT and SNEGSKA (reference sequence). This CDR3 spans 16 amino acids. CDR3 amino acids: CSASILAGTHTDTQYF. CDR3 in DNA: TGCAGTGCTAGTATACTAGCGGGGACCCACACAGATACGCAGTATTTT.

The J gene is TRBJ2-2, the V gene TRBV5-8, with TRBD1 matching 10 bases. This CDR3 contains 17 residues. The J segment lost 6 bases and the V segment lost 3 bases, leaving 11 bases of the junction unmatched. Germline V lookup: CDR1 SGHTS, CDR2 YDEGEE. The CDR3 nucleotides read TGTGCCAGCAGCTATAGCCCCCCGGGACAGGGGTCCGGGGAGCTGTTTTTT. It specifies CASSYSPPGQGSGELFF.

The chain combines TRBV5-5 with TRBJ2-5; 9 positions agree with TRBD2. V lost 0 bases to trimming and J lost 5 bases; unmatched junction nucleotides: 11. The germline gives CDR1 SGHKS, CDR2 YYEKEE (reference sequence). The CDR3 loop spans 17 amino acids. CDR3 sequence (DNA): TGTGCCAGCAGCTTGGTATTGCTAGCGGGGATCTTGGAGACCCAGTACTTC. Translating gives CASSLVLLAGILETQYF. Full variable domain (rest looked up from reference TRBV5-5 and TRBJ2-5): DAGVTQSPTHLIKTRGQQVTLRCSPISGHKSVSWYQQVLGQGPQFIFQYYEKEERGRGNFPDRFSARQFPNYSSELNVNALLLGDSALYLCASSLVLLAGILETQYFGPGTRLLVL.

A few counts support this clonotype. The chain joins TRBV29-1 to TRBJ1-1; 11 bases align to TRBD1. CDR3 length: 15 amino acids. The trim removed 1 base at V and 6 bases at J, leaving 7 bases unmatched. Germline CDR1 is SQVTM and CDR2 is ANQGSEA. The CDR3 loop is CSVEGGTGGRPEAFF. The CDR3 DNA reads TGCAGCGTTGAAGGGGGGACAGGGGGACGGCCTGAAGCTTTCTTT.

This clonotype has a handful of counts. The chain employs TRBV10-2 and TRBJ1-1; D not certain. CDR3 length: 15 amino acids. Trimming removed 6 bases at V and 1 base at J, with 15 bases between. CDR1 and CDR2 (germline): WSHSY, SAAADI. The CDR3 bases are TGCGCCAGCAGCTCCCAAGGCGGAGCGAACACTGAAGCTTTCTTT. Translation gives CASSSQGGANTEAFF.

This clonotype turned up a few times. The V call is TRBV12-3 or TRBV12-4, the J call TRBJ1-5; a weak D match, TRBD1 (6 bases). The CDR3 loop spans 13 amino acids. Trimming shortened V by 6 bases and J by 7 bases, and 13 bases separated the two germline ends. As DNA, the CDR3 is TGTGCCAGCAGCCCATCAGGGGACCAGCCCCAGCATTTT. Translation: CASSPSGDQPQHF.